The 24 T cell receptor beta chains below come from one sample, sequenced in a study of blood T cell repertoires in COVID-19 (dated by TCRdb to the early 2020s). Receptor amplification or capture employed the immunoSEQ multiplex PCR assay. In TCRdb, the immuneACCESS table is reduced to in-frame sequences with V and J assigned. These tables do not hold every clone; where another copy was compared, an unresolved V gene accounts for under half, and the others remain unexplained. Across this sample there are over 150,000 clones, with roughly 82% seen only once. The top ten clonotypes cover over 9.5% of the sample. Sequenced: PBMCs or T cells enriched from blood (not recorded which). These receptors were obtained from a middle-aged man who had recovered from COVID-19.

This chain connects TRBV18 to TRBJ1-4, with D unresolved. Germline values: CDR1 KGHSH, CDR2 LQKENI. This CDR3 spans 13 amino acids. The V gene lost 6 bases and the J gene lost 5 bases, with 10 bases spanning the gap. For the CDR3, the DNA is TGTGCCAGCTCCCTGGGCGTGAATGAAAAACTGTTTTTT. It specifies CASSLGVNEKLFF.

V is TRBV28 and J is TRBJ2-7; D ambiguous. V was pared by 5 bases and J by 2 bases, with 13 bases between. The CDR3 is made up of 14 amino acids. The germline V gene encodes CDR1 MDHEN and CDR2 SYDVKM. DNA of the CDR3: TGTGCCAGCAGTCCGGGTCCCACCACCTACGAGCAGTACTTC. Encoded protein: CASSPGPTTYEQYF.

About this clone: Within the sample, other DNA sequences also encode this same CDR3. CDR3 DNA sequence: TGTGCCAGCAGCCCCCGGGACAGAGCCTACGAGCAGTACTTC. Amino acids: CASSPRDRAYEQYF. The chain links TRBV9 to TRBJ2-7; 7 positions match TRBD1. CDR3 length equals 14 residues. V trimming: 4 bases; J trimming: 2 bases; junction bases outside the gene matches: 6. Germline CDR1 SGDLS, CDR2 YYNGEE.

The chain is built from TRBV7-2 and TRBJ1-3, with a possible D match to TRBD1 (6 bases). Trimming cost V 3 bases and J 0 bases, with 12 bases left between them. The V gene's germline CDR1 is SGHTA and CDR2 FQGNSA. The CDR3 is made up of 16 amino acids. DNA of the CDR3: TGTGCCAGCAGCTTGGGGGCATCGACCTCTGGAAACACCATATATTTT. It translates to CASSLGASTSGNTIYF.

The chain links TRBV30 to TRBJ2-7; possibly TRBD1 for D (6 bases). Per the germline V gene, CDR1 is GTSNPN and CDR2 is SVGIG (reference sequence). The CDR3 extends over 16 amino acids. Trimming shortened V by 1 base and J by 2 bases, and 18 bases separated the two germline ends. The CDR3 nucleotides read TGTGCCTGGAGTGGCAAAGGGGGTTGGGAGACCTACGAGCAGTACTTC. It encodes CAWSGKGGWETYEQYF.

The V gene is TRBV19, the J gene TRBJ1-6, with TRBD1 as a possible D gene (5 bases). Germline V lookup: CDR1 LNHDA, CDR2 SQIVND (reference sequence). Trimming removed 3 bases at V and 17 bases at J, with 20 bases between. CDR3 length equals 14 residues. The CDR3 here is CASSIRMSARDFHF. The CDR3 DNA is TGTGCCAGTAGTATCCGAATGAGTGCCCGGGACTTCCACTTT.

The J gene is TRBJ1-2, the V gene TRBV6-2 or TRBV6-3, with D maybe TRBD1 (5 bases). Germline V gene sequence: CDR1 MNHEY, CDR2 SVGEGT. The CDR3 is 13 residues long. Trimming pared 5 bases from V and 3 bases from J, leaving 10 bases between. The CDR3 bases are TGTGCCAGCAGTGGGGCCGCGCACTATGGCTACACCTTC. Residues: CASSGAAHYGYTF.

This clone turned up a few times. The chain employs TRBV6-1 and TRBJ2-7; D is unresolved. The length of the CDR3 is 19 residues. V dropped 4 bases and J dropped 0 bases, with 25 bases sitting between them. Germline CDR1 reads MNHNS; CDR2 reads SASEGT. The CDR3 DNA reads as TGTGCCAGCAGTGGGTCGCTTAAGCCTGAGGCCGACTTCTCCTACGAGCAGTACTTC. Translating it yields CASSGSLKPEADFSYEQYF.

The chain is built from TRBV7-2 and TRBJ1-1, with D possibly being TRBD1 (6 bases). CDR1 is SGHTA and CDR2 is FQGNSA in the germline V gene. The V gene lost 4 bases and the J gene lost 9 bases, with 18 bases spanning the gap. The CDR3 sequence is 14 residues long. The CDR3 loop is CASSSQGSEEKAFF. The CDR3 DNA sequence: TGTGCCAGCAGCTCACAGGGAAGTGAGGAGAAAGCTTTCTTT.

This sequence joins TRBV9 and TRBJ2-7, with 7 bases fitting TRBD1. The CDR3 is 16 residues long. The germline V gene encodes CDR1 SGDLS and CDR2 YYNGEE. Trimming removed 4 bases from V and 2 bases from J; junction bases left unmatched: 12. CDR3 protein: CASSRGTALHPYEQYF. The CDR3 DNA reads as TGTGCCAGCAGCCGAGGGACAGCCCTTCATCCCTACGAGCAGTACTTC.

This chain connects TRBV3-1 (or the pseudogene TRBV3-2) to TRBJ2-2; 12 bases match TRBD1. CDR1 and CDR2 (germline): LGHDT, YNNKEL (reference sequence). With V trimmed by 2 bases and J by 3 bases, 1 base remained unmatched. The CDR3 length is 16 residues. The CDR3 nucleotides are TGTGCCAGCAGCCAACGGGACAGGGGGCACACCGGGGAGCTGTTTTTT. Translated: CASSQRDRGHTGELFF.

This clone is a singleton in its sample. The genes are TRBV11-3 and TRBJ1-5, with 8 positions matching TRBD1. V gave up 5 bases and J gave up 4 bases; unmatched junction bases: 10. CDR1 is SGHNT, CDR2 YENEEA, per germline. The CDR3 runs 16 residues. In DNA, the CDR3 is TGTGCCAGCAGCCACCCCCAGGACAGGGAGAATCAGCCCCAGCATTTT. This codes for CASSHPQDRENQPQHF.

V gene TRBV6-2 or TRBV6-3 combines with J gene TRBJ1-3; TRBD1 matches 9 bases. CDR1 is MNHEY and CDR2 is SVGEGT in the germline V gene. V lost 2 bases and J lost 2; bases outside the gene matches: 4. The CDR3 loop spans 16 amino acids. The CDR3 reads CASSYTTGGPGNTIYF. In DNA, the CDR3 is TGTGCCAGCAGTTACACCACAGGGGGCCCTGGAAACACCATATATTTT.

Only one count was recorded for this clone. The J gene is TRBJ2-7, the V gene TRBV28; no clear D. This CDR3 region has 12 residues. Germline V gene sequence: CDR1 MDHEN, CDR2 SYDVKM. V was shortened by 4 bases and J by 2 bases, with 6 bases between the two germline ends. CDR3 residues: CASSWQTYEQYF. In DNA form, the CDR3 reads TGTGCCAGCAGTTGGCAGACCTACGAGCAGTACTTC.

The chain couples TRBV30 to TRBJ1-5; D is uncertain. Trimming cost V 3 bases and J 5 bases, with 17 bases left between them. Germline V gene lookup returns CDR1 GTSNPN and CDR2 SVGIG (reference sequence). CDR3 length equals 15 residues. CDR3 sequence reads: CAWSPRGLYDQPQHF. As DNA, the CDR3 is TGTGCCTGGAGCCCCCGGGGTCTCTATGATCAGCCCCAGCATTTT.

The chain couples TRBV7-9 to TRBJ1-5; no reliable D call. The CDR3 is made up of 14 amino acids. CDR1 SEHNR and CDR2 FQNEAQ come from the germline V gene (reference sequence). V gave up 5 bases and J gave up 2 bases, with 10 bases separating them. As DNA, the CDR3 is TGTGCCAGCAGCCCCTCACATGGCAATCAGCCCCAGCATTTT. This sequence encodes CASSPSHGNQPQHF.

The chain is built from TRBV7-3 and TRBJ2-3; D is ambiguous. The CDR3 contains 12 residues. With 5 bases removed from V and 6 bases from J, the gap between germline ends came to 9 bases. The germline V gene encodes CDR1 SGHTA and CDR2 FQGTGA. The CDR3 region has the DNA TGTGCCAGCAGCCCCAACGGGGATACGCAGTATTTT. Translated: CASSPNGDTQYF.

This clone was seen more than once but under ten times. The chain recombines TRBV19 with TRBJ2-1; tentatively, D is TRBD2 (5 bases). Germline V gene lookup returns CDR1 LNHDA and CDR2 SQIVND (reference sequence). CDR3 size: 13 residues. The V and J ends lost 5 bases and 5 bases respectively, with 10 bases between them. CDR3 DNA: TGTGCCAGTAGTTACCGGGAAGACAATGAGCAGTTCTTC. Its protein product is CASSYREDNEQFF.

V is TRBV6-1 and J is TRBJ2-7, with 8 positions matching TRBD1. CDR3 length: 17 residues. V shed 0 bases and J 7 bases; nucleotides not matched to a gene: 14. The germline CDR1 and CDR2 sequences are MNHNS and SASEGT. CDR3 nucleotide sequence: TGTGCCAGCAGTGAAGCGCTTCGGGCAGGGGGCGGCTGGGAGCAGTACGTC. Translating it yields CASSEALRAGGGWEQYV.

This clone is medium-sized in the sample. The gene calls are TRBV5-6 and TRBJ2-3; 8 nucleotides agree with TRBD1. Trimming took 1 base from V and 3 from J; bases not matched to a gene: 7. This CDR3 spans 16 amino acids. Germline-derived CDR1 and CDR2 are SGHDT and YYEEEE. The CDR3 DNA reads TGTGCCAGCAGCTTGATCACAGGGGGGATGACAGATACGCAGTATTTT. It specifies CASSLITGGMTDTQYF.

This clone was seen once. The genes are TRBV30 and TRBJ1-5; 10 nucleotides align to TRBD1. With 2 bases clipped from V and 6 bases from J, the junction kept 7 bases outside the gene matches. This CDR3 spans 15 amino acids. CDR1 and CDR2 from the germline V gene are GTSNPN and SVGIG (reference sequence). The CDR3 protein is CAWSKGQGVLQPQHF. DNA of the CDR3: TGTGCCTGGAGTAAAGGACAGGGGGTTCTTCAGCCCCAGCATTTT. The full variable domain, rest sourced from reference TRBV30 and TRBJ1-5, is SQTIHQWPATLVQPVGSPLSLECTVEGTSNPNLYWYRQAAGRGLQLLFYSVGIGQISSEVPQNLSASRPQDRQFILSSKKLLLSDSGFYLCAWSKGQGVLQPQHFGDGTRLSIL.

The J gene is TRBJ2-2, the V gene TRBV30; 9 bases agree with TRBD1. Germline CDR1 reads GTSNPN; CDR2 reads SVGIG (reference sequence). CDR3 size: 16 residues. Unmatched junction bases numbered 10, after V lost 5 bases and J lost 3 bases. For the CDR3, the DNA is TGTGCCTGGGGCCGGGGGACAGGGCGAGACACCGGGGAGCTGTTTTTT. The encoded protein is CAWGRGTGRDTGELFF.

The chain employs TRBV6-2 or TRBV6-3 and TRBJ1-5; a weak D match, TRBD1 (5 bases). In germline, CDR1 is MNHEY, CDR2 SVGEGT. Trimming cost V 6 bases and J 3 bases, with 9 bases left between them. This CDR3 has 13 residues. The CDR3 here is CASSLQANQPQHF. DNA of the CDR3: TGTGCCAGCAGCCTACAGGCCAATCAGCCCCAGCATTTT.

V and J are TRBV2 and TRBJ1-6, with 8 bases lining up with TRBD1. Germline CDR1 is SNHLY and CDR2 is FYNNEI. The V gene end was trimmed by 4 bases and the J gene end by 0 bases; junction bases not matched to a gene: 2. This CDR3 comprises 16 residues. The CDR3, as DNA: TGTGCCAGCAGTGGACAGGGGACCTCCTATAATTCACCCCTCCACTTT. Residues: CASSGQGTSYNSPLHF.